The TCR beta chain under discussion was sequenced for a study of blood T cell repertoires in COVID-19. In the study overall: From the United States, Italy and Spain came samples of acute and convalescent COVID-19.

J gave up 9 bases and V 4 bases, and 3 bases lay outside the gene matches. This CDR3 contains 14 residues. Germline values: CDR1 SGHRS, CDR2 YFSETQ. Produced via immunoSEQ multiplex PCR; TCRdb's table is partial and in-frame only. The table lists about 350,000 clones, roughly 90% of them singletons, with 6% to 8% in the top ten. V usage is TRBV5-1 and J usage is TRBJ1-6; 11 bases align to TRBD1. The receptor's source is a woman in her 70s with COVID-19, enrolled during active disease. Sequencing was carried out using peripheral blood. CDR3 loop: CASSDGTGGSPLHF. In nucleotides, the CDR3 is TGCGCCAGCAGCGACGGGACAGGGGGTTCACCCCTCCACTTT.